This is a list of T cell receptor beta chains from one sample in a study of blood T cell repertoires in COVID-19. TCRdb keeps only in-frame clones here, not all; method: immunoSEQ multiplex PCR. The sample comprises approximately 180,000 clones, 70% to 90% of which are singletons, and 10% to 11% rests with the top ten. Sequencing used peripheral blood. The receptor set was obtained from a human donor with active or convalescent COVID-19. The donor label of this sample is uncertain. CDR3s include the opening cysteine and the closing phenylalanine or tryptophan. The D gene is left open where the match is weak. Clone size is shown for a subset of rows, as once, few, many or a class of expanded clone.

v_call: TRBV23-1; clone_size: few; j_call: TRBJ2-7; d_call: TRBD1; cdr3_nt: TGCGGACAGGACAGGGCCTACGAGCAGTACTTC; cdr3_aa: CGQDRAYEQYF
v_call: TRBV5-1; clone_size: -; j_call: TRBJ2-7; d_call: TRBD1; cdr3_nt: TGCGCCAGCAGCTTGGGACAGGGGACCCAGAAGCAGTACTTC; cdr3_aa: CASSLGQGTQKQYF
v_call: TRBV18; clone_size: -; j_call: TRBJ1-2; d_call: -; cdr3_nt: TGTGCCAGCTCACCAGGTCCGGGTGGGAACTATGGCTACACCTTC; cdr3_aa: CASSPGPGGNYGYTF
v_call: TRBV18; clone_size: -; j_call: TRBJ2-1; d_call: -; cdr3_nt: TGTGCCAGCTCACCTACTAGCCGGTACAATGAGCAGTTCTTC; cdr3_aa: CASSPTSRYNEQFF
v_call: TRBV27; clone_size: -; j_call: TRBJ1-1; d_call: -; cdr3_nt: TGTGCCAGCATTTCAAGGGCAGGGACTGTCATGAACACTGAAGCTTTCTTT; cdr3_aa: CASISRAGTVMNTEAFF
v_call: TRBV12-3/TRBV12-4; clone_size: -; j_call: TRBJ2-3; d_call: -; cdr3_nt: TGTGCCAGCAGTCTTAGTAAGGGGGATACGCAGTATTTT; cdr3_aa: CASSLSKGDTQYF
v_call: TRBV7-9; clone_size: -; j_call: TRBJ1-2; d_call: -; cdr3_nt: TGTGCCAGCAGCTTATACAGATCCCGGGGGTATGGCTACACCTTC; cdr3_aa: CASSLYRSRGYGYTF
v_call: TRBV19; clone_size: -; j_call: TRBJ2-3; d_call: TRBD2; cdr3_nt: TGTGCCAGTAGACTAGCGGGAGGTGCATACACAGATACGCAGTATTTT; cdr3_aa: CASRLAGGAYTDTQYF
v_call: TRBV9; clone_size: few; j_call: TRBJ1-2; d_call: -; cdr3_nt: TGTGCCAGCAGCGAAGGAGTTTATGGCTACACCTTC; cdr3_aa: CASSEGVYGYTF
v_call: TRBV28; clone_size: -; j_call: TRBJ1-1; d_call: TRBD1; cdr3_nt: TGTGCCAGCAGTTTGGACAGGGGGCGGAGAGCTTTCTTT; cdr3_aa: CASSLDRGRRAFF
v_call: TRBV5-4; clone_size: -; j_call: TRBJ2-6; d_call: TRBD1; cdr3_nt: TGTGCCAGCAGCTCAGACAGGGCGGGTGCTGGGGCCAACGTCCTGACTTTC; cdr3_aa: CASSSDRAGAGANVLTF
v_call: TRBV2; clone_size: -; j_call: TRBJ1-6; d_call: TRBD1; cdr3_nt: TGTGCCAGCAGTGACCCGGGACAGAAAAATTCACCCCTCCACTTT; cdr3_aa: CASSDPGQKNSPLHF
v_call: TRBV4-1; clone_size: -; j_call: TRBJ2-3; d_call: -; cdr3_nt: TGCGCCAGCAGCCCCCGGAGCAGGGGCGGAGATACGCAGTATTTT; cdr3_aa: CASSPRSRGGDTQYF
v_call: TRBV2; clone_size: -; j_call: TRBJ1-4; d_call: -; cdr3_nt: TGTGCCAGCAGTTTGGAGGACTTACCTGAAAAACTGTTTTTT; cdr3_aa: CASSLEDLPEKLFF
v_call: TRBV6-5; clone_size: -; j_call: TRBJ2-1; d_call: TRBD2; cdr3_nt: TGTGCCAGCACCCAACCCGGGACCCCCCGGGGGGGGCAGTTCTTC; cdr3_aa: CASTQPGTPRGGQFF
v_call: TRBV2; clone_size: -; j_call: TRBJ2-5; d_call: TRBD1; cdr3_nt: TGTGCCAGCAGTGGGGACAGGGGCAGGGAGACCCAGTACTTC; cdr3_aa: CASSGDRGRETQYF
v_call: TRBV5-1; clone_size: -; j_call: TRBJ2-7; d_call: TRBD1; cdr3_nt: TGCGCCAGCAGCTCGACTTACCCGGGACAGGGCAGGTCCTACGAGCAGTACTTC; cdr3_aa: CASSSTYPGQGRSYEQYF
v_call: TRBV6-5; clone_size: -; j_call: TRBJ2-7; d_call: -; cdr3_nt: TGTGCCACCAACAGGTTTTCCTACGAGCAGTACTTC; cdr3_aa: CATNRFSYEQYF
v_call: TRBV18; clone_size: -; j_call: TRBJ2-1; d_call: TRBD2; cdr3_nt: TGTGCCAGCTCACCGGGATTGTCTAGCGGGGGGAATGAGCAGTTCTTC; cdr3_aa: CASSPGLSSGGNEQFF
v_call: TRBV28; clone_size: -; j_call: TRBJ1-5; d_call: TRBD1; cdr3_nt: TGTGCCAGCAGTTTAGGGGGACAGGGGGTCAATCAGCCCCAGCATTTT; cdr3_aa: CASSLGGQGVNQPQHF
v_call: TRBV7-9; clone_size: -; j_call: TRBJ2-3; d_call: -; cdr3_nt: TGTGCCAGCAGCTTTGGCGGGATTACAGATACGCAGTATTTT; cdr3_aa: CASSFGGITDTQYF
v_call: TRBV18; clone_size: -; j_call: TRBJ2-7; d_call: -; cdr3_nt: TGTGCCAGCTCACCACCGGTTAGCGCGCTCTCCTACGAGCAGTACTTC; cdr3_aa: CASSPPVSALSYEQYF
v_call: TRBV4-1; clone_size: -; j_call: TRBJ1-2; d_call: TRBD1; cdr3_nt: TGCGCCAGCAGCCAGGGAACAGGGGATGGCTATGGCTACACCTTC; cdr3_aa: CASSQGTGDGYGYTF
v_call: TRBV3-1/TRBV3-2; clone_size: once; j_call: TRBJ2-7; d_call: -; cdr3_nt: TGTGCCAGCAGCCAAGAAATACTCTTGGGGAGGCGGGCGAACGAGCAGTACTTC; cdr3_aa: CASSQEILLGRRANEQYF
v_call: TRBV5-4; clone_size: -; j_call: TRBJ2-2; d_call: -; cdr3_nt: TGTGCCACCCGACACCCGATCACCGGGGAGCTGTTTTTT; cdr3_aa: CATRHPITGELFF
v_call: TRBV24-1; clone_size: -; j_call: TRBJ2-1; d_call: -; cdr3_nt: TGTGCCACCAGTCACAGAGGGTTAGCATCCTACAATGAGCAGTTCTTC; cdr3_aa: CATSHRGLASYNEQFF
v_call: TRBV9; clone_size: -; j_call: TRBJ2-7; d_call: TRBD1; cdr3_nt: TGTGCCAGCAGCGTAGACCCGGACAGGGGGCTAAACGAGCAGTACTTC; cdr3_aa: CASSVDPDRGLNEQYF
v_call: TRBV28; clone_size: -; j_call: TRBJ2-7; d_call: TRBD1; cdr3_nt: TGTGCCAGCAGTCTGACAGGGGCCTACGAGCAGTACTTC; cdr3_aa: CASSLTGAYEQYF
v_call: TRBV6-5; clone_size: -; j_call: TRBJ2-1; d_call: TRBD1; cdr3_nt: TGTGCCAGCAGTTACTCTCGGACAGGGAGTCCTGAGCAGTTCTTC; cdr3_aa: CASSYSRTGSPEQFF
v_call: TRBV18; clone_size: -; j_call: TRBJ2-7; d_call: -; cdr3_nt: -; cdr3_aa: CASSLVFYEQYFGPGNTQCF
v_call: TRBV7-6; clone_size: -; j_call: TRBJ1-1; d_call: TRBD1; cdr3_nt: TGTGCCAGCAGCCCAACACAGGGGGCGGGGGCTTTCTTT; cdr3_aa: CASSPTQGAGAFF
v_call: TRBV2; clone_size: -; j_call: TRBJ2-1; d_call: -; cdr3_nt: TGTGCCAGCAGCCCCAATTGGGGGGAGTTCTTC; cdr3_aa: CASSPNWGEFF
v_call: TRBV4-3; clone_size: few; j_call: TRBJ1-4; d_call: -; cdr3_nt: TGCGCCAGCAGCCAAAGTGCCCAGGGGTCCACTAATGAAAAACTGTTTTTT; cdr3_aa: CASSQSAQGSTNEKLFF
v_call: TRBV5-1; clone_size: few; j_call: TRBJ2-3; d_call: -; cdr3_nt: TGCGCCAGCAGCTTTGAGGACTTTTCGTGGGCGAGTACGCAGTATTTT; cdr3_aa: CASSFEDFSWASTQYF
v_call: TRBV10-2; clone_size: -; j_call: TRBJ1-4; d_call: TRBD1; cdr3_nt: TGCGCCAGCAGTGACGGGGACAGGGGAGGCAATGAAAAACTGTTTTTT; cdr3_aa: CASSDGDRGGNEKLFF
v_call: TRBV7-9; clone_size: -; j_call: TRBJ2-4; d_call: -; cdr3_nt: TGTGCCAGCATTGACGGGAAAGCCAAAAACATTCAGTACTTC; cdr3_aa: CASIDGKAKNIQYF
v_call: TRBV7-2; clone_size: -; j_call: TRBJ1-2; d_call: -; cdr3_nt: TGTGCCAGCAGCTTAGTGGGGAATCCAAAGGGGGAGGGCTACACCTTC; cdr3_aa: CASSLVGNPKGEGYTF
v_call: TRBV7-2; clone_size: -; j_call: TRBJ1-2; d_call: -; cdr3_nt: TGTGCCAGCAGTCTACAGGGAGACTATGGCTACACCTTC; cdr3_aa: CASSLQGDYGYTF
v_call: TRBV6-5; clone_size: -; j_call: TRBJ2-1; d_call: TRBD1; cdr3_nt: TGTGCCAGCAGTTACTACGGGACAGGGGGCCGGGATGAGCAGTTCTTC; cdr3_aa: CASSYYGTGGRDEQFF
v_call: TRBV5-4; clone_size: -; j_call: TRBJ2-1; d_call: TRBD2; cdr3_nt: TGTGCCAGCAGCCGCGGGAGCTCCTACAATGAGCAGTTCTTC; cdr3_aa: CASSRGSSYNEQFF
v_call: TRBV7-9; clone_size: -; j_call: TRBJ2-7; d_call: TRBD1; cdr3_nt: TGTGCCAGCAGCTCTACAGGGGGAATTCGCGAGCAGTACTTC; cdr3_aa: CASSSTGGIREQYF
v_call: TRBV27; clone_size: -; j_call: TRBJ1-3; d_call: TRBD1; cdr3_nt: TGTGCCAGCAGGCCCCCAAGCGGACAGGGTGCGGGAAACACCATATATTTT; cdr3_aa: CASRPPSGQGAGNTIYF
v_call: TRBV28; clone_size: -; j_call: TRBJ2-3; d_call: TRBD2; cdr3_nt: TGTGCCAGCAGTACAGGACTAGCGGGAAGAGATACGCAGTATTTT; cdr3_aa: CASSTGLAGRDTQYF
v_call: TRBV3-1/TRBV3-2; clone_size: -; j_call: TRBJ2-7; d_call: -; cdr3_nt: TGTGCCAGCAGCCAAGGGTGGGAGGACTCCTACGAGCAGTACTTC; cdr3_aa: CASSQGWEDSYEQYF
v_call: TRBV5-1; clone_size: once; j_call: TRBJ1-2; d_call: TRBD1; cdr3_nt: TGCGCCAGCAGCTTGGTGACAGGGTCGGACGGCTACACCTTC; cdr3_aa: CASSLVTGSDGYTF
v_call: TRBV11-2; clone_size: -; j_call: TRBJ2-5; d_call: -; cdr3_nt: TGTGCCACCGAACGAGAGGTTAGGGAGACCCAGTACTTC; cdr3_aa: CATEREVRETQYF
v_call: TRBV24-1; clone_size: -; j_call: TRBJ2-5; d_call: TRBD1; cdr3_nt: TGTGCCACCAGTGATGGCGGGCAGGGGGCCGAGACCCAGTACTTC; cdr3_aa: CATSDGGQGAETQYF
v_call: TRBV5-1; clone_size: -; j_call: TRBJ2-2; d_call: TRBD2; cdr3_nt: TGCGCCAGCAACCCGGAGCGGGAGTCCGGGGAGCTGTTTTTT; cdr3_aa: CASNPERESGELFF
v_call: TRBV5-1; clone_size: -; j_call: TRBJ1-1; d_call: -; cdr3_nt: TGCGCCAGCCGAGGGCGAATGAACACTGAAGCTTTCTTT; cdr3_aa: CASRGRMNTEAFF
v_call: TRBV19; clone_size: -; j_call: TRBJ1-2; d_call: -; cdr3_nt: TGTGCCAGTAGTATGGGGGGCGGACGGACGGCGGGGGCGGGCACCTTC; cdr3_aa: CASSMGGGRTAGAGTF
v_call: TRBV6-1; clone_size: -; j_call: TRBJ2-7; d_call: -; cdr3_nt: TGTGCCAGCAGTGCCTCCCTCCGGCAGGGGGGCTACGAGCAGTACTTC; cdr3_aa: CASSASLRQGGYEQYF
v_call: TRBV11-3; clone_size: few; j_call: TRBJ2-2; d_call: -; cdr3_nt: TGTGCCAGCAGCCCCGGGACTGCGAACACCGGGGAGCTGTTTTTT; cdr3_aa: CASSPGTANTGELFF
v_call: TRBV7-2; clone_size: -; j_call: TRBJ1-6; d_call: -; cdr3_nt: TGTGCCAGCAGCCCCCTTGCAGGGAATTCACCCCTCCACTTT; cdr3_aa: CASSPLAGNSPLHF
v_call: TRBV5-1; clone_size: -; j_call: TRBJ2-5; d_call: TRBD2; cdr3_nt: TGCGCCAGCAGCTTGGACGCTAGCGGGGGCTCCCATCGAGAGACCCAGTACTTC; cdr3_aa: CASSLDASGGSHRETQYF
v_call: TRBV27; clone_size: -; j_call: TRBJ2-1; d_call: TRBD2; cdr3_nt: TGTGCCACCGGAGTAGCGGGACCCTACAATGAGCAGTTCTTC; cdr3_aa: CATGVAGPYNEQFF
v_call: TRBV27; clone_size: few; j_call: TRBJ1-1; d_call: TRBD1; cdr3_nt: TGTGCCAGCAGTCCTGGGACAGGGGGGACCACTGAAGCTTTCTTT; cdr3_aa: CASSPGTGGTTEAFF
v_call: TRBV7-9; clone_size: -; j_call: TRBJ1-5; d_call: -; cdr3_nt: TGTGCCAGCAGCGACAGGCGTGATCAGCCCCAGCATTTT; cdr3_aa: CASSDRRDQPQHF
v_call: TRBV28; clone_size: few; j_call: TRBJ2-1; d_call: TRBD2; cdr3_nt: TGTGCCAGCAGTTTAGCCCGACTAGCTGCCTACAATGAGCAGTTCTTC; cdr3_aa: CASSLARLAAYNEQFF
v_call: TRBV27; clone_size: -; j_call: TRBJ2-5; d_call: TRBD2; cdr3_nt: TGTGCCAGCAGTTACCTAGCGGGAGGCAAAAAAGAGACCCAGTACTTC; cdr3_aa: CASSYLAGGKKETQYF
v_call: TRBV24-1; clone_size: once; j_call: TRBJ1-1; d_call: -; cdr3_nt: TGTGCCACCAGTGATGACAACTGGACTGAAGCTTTCTTT; cdr3_aa: CATSDDNWTEAFF